These 31 T cell receptor beta chains share one sample of origin, sequenced in a study of cytomegalovirus exposure and HLA in healthy donors. Use of 60 Vbeta and 13 Jbeta primers characterized the PCR. Profiled with immunoSEQ multiplex PCR; TCRdb holds only in-frame clones, not every one. In the table there are 180,000 or so clones, roughly 73% of which are singletons. The sequenced sample consisted of PBMCs. The source of these receptors is a middle-aged woman in good health and CMV-seropositive.

The chain couples TRBV9 to TRBJ2-1; 11 nucleotides line up with TRBD2. After removal of 2 bases from V and 2 bases from J, the junction contained 0 bases not matched to a gene. This CDR3 region has 15 residues. Germline V gives CDR1 SGDLS, CDR2 YYNGEE. The CDR3 loop is CASSVSGRAYNEQFF. CDR3 sequence (DNA): TGTGCCAGCAGCGTTAGCGGGAGGGCCTACAATGAGCAGTTCTTC.

The chain uses TRBV18 and TRBJ2-2, with a tentative D call TRBD2 (6 bases). The CDR3 contains 16 residues. V lost 2 bases and J lost 5, with 15 bases in between. Germline CDR1 and CDR2: KGHSH and LQKENI. CDR3 loop: CASSPGEVRLTGELFF. In nucleotides, the CDR3 is TGTGCCAGCTCACCAGGGGAGGTTCGGCTGACCGGGGAGCTGTTTTTT.

V gene TRBV29-1 combines with J gene TRBJ2-7, with 7 bases lining up with TRBD1. V lost 5 bases, J lost 1 base, and 2 bases stayed unmatched. Per the germline V gene, CDR1 is SQVTM and CDR2 is ANQGSEA. The CDR3 length is 12 residues. CDR3 residues: CSVRTGSYEQYF. The CDR3 nucleotides read TGCAGCGTTAGGACAGGATCCTACGAGCAGTACTTC.

The CDR3 reads CASSQLGGLAGGLGFNEQFF. DNA of the CDR3: TGCGCCAGCAGCCAACTCGGGGGACTAGCGGGAGGGCTGGGTTTTAATGAGCAGTTCTTC. The chain joins TRBV4-1 to TRBJ2-1; 16 bases line up with TRBD2. Germline CDR1 and CDR2: MGHRA and YSYEKL. CDR3 length: 20 amino acids. Trimming at V came to 2 bases and at J to 7 bases, leaving 14 bases not matched to a gene.

V and J are TRBV27 and TRBJ2-7, with a tentative D call TRBD2 (6 bases). The CDR3 length is 11 residues. Trimming took 3 bases from V and 7 from J, leaving 7 bases between them. Germline assignment: CDR1 MNHEY and CDR2 SMNVEV (reference sequence). CDR3 DNA: TGTGCCAGCAGTTTCGGGGGAGAGCAGTACTTC. This sequence encodes CASSFGGEQYF.

V and J are TRBV11-2 and TRBJ2-5; 12 positions agree with TRBD2. Germline CDR1 is SGHAT and CDR2 is FQNNGV. V lost 4 bases to trimming and J lost 2 bases; unmatched junction nucleotides: 2. The CDR3 spans 15 residues. The chain's CDR3 is CASSSSGRAQETQYF. CDR3 nucleotide sequence: TGTGCCAGCAGCTCTAGCGGGAGGGCTCAAGAGACCCAGTACTTC. The variable domain in full, completed from reference TRBV11-2 and TRBJ2-5, reads EAGVAQSPRYKIIEKRQSVAFWCNPISGHATLYWYQQILGQGPKLLIQFQNNGVVDDSQLPKDRFSAERLKGVDSTLKIQPAKLEDSAVYLCASSSSGRAQETQYFGPGTRLLVL.

The rearrangement uses TRBV9 and TRBJ1-2; a weak D match, TRBD1 (6 bases). CDR1 is SGDLS, CDR2 YYNGEE, per germline. Trimming left V 3 bases short and J 6 bases short, with 18 bases between. CDR3 length equals 15 residues. The CDR3 DNA reads as TGTGCCAGCAGCGACGTACAGGGTAATGCTAATGGCTACACCTTC. Amino acid sequence: CASSDVQGNANGYTF.

This clone was seen a few times. The chain uses TRBV5-1 and TRBJ1-1, with D unclear. CDR1 is SGHRS, CDR2 YFSETQ, per germline. CDR3 length equals 17 residues. V was clipped by 4 bases and J by 1 base, with 20 bases between them. The CDR3: CASSQDQRPQSNTEAFF. In nucleotides, the CDR3 is TGCGCCAGCAGCCAAGATCAGAGGCCGCAGTCGAACACTGAAGCTTTCTTT.

This clone showed up just a few times. V is TRBV15 and J is TRBJ2-3; 7 bases are shared with TRBD2. J gave up 3 bases and V 0 bases, and 3 bases lay outside the gene matches. The CDR3 length is 15 residues. Looked up from germline, CDR1 is LNHNV and CDR2 is YYDKDF (reference sequence). The CDR3 DNA reads as TGTGCCACCAGCAGAGATGGGAGGGGTACAGATACGCAGTATTTT. Residues: CATSRDGRGTDTQYF.

This clone was seen only once. J is TRBJ1-1 and V is TRBV30; D possibly corresponds to TRBD1 (5 bases). The V and J ends lost 4 bases and 10 bases respectively, with 19 bases between them. The CDR3 runs 13 residues. Germline assignment: CDR1 GTSNPN and CDR2 SVGIG (reference sequence). As DNA, the CDR3 is TGTGCCTGGAAAGCGGGCGGACGGGGGGGAGCTTTCTTT. It codes for CAWKAGGRGGAFF.

The V and J genes are TRBV4-2 and TRBJ2-1, with D perhaps TRBD1 (6 bases). V lost 3 bases to trimming and J lost 8 bases, with 8 bases between them. The germline CDR1 and CDR2 sequences are LGHNA and YNFKEQ. This CDR3 region has 12 residues. The CDR3 reads CASSHPGDEQFF. The CDR3 DNA follows: TGTGCCAGCAGCCACCCAGGGGATGAGCAGTTCTTC.

A word on this clone: The sample carries other DNA sequences with the same CDR3. The gene calls are TRBV14 and TRBJ2-2; TRBD1 matches 7 bases. V lost 4 bases to trimming and J lost 1 base; unmatched junction nucleotides: 3. This CDR3 has 15 residues. Germline V gene lookup returns CDR1 SGHDN and CDR2 FVKESK. The DNA for the CDR3 is TGTGCCAGCAGCCGGGACAGTTTGAACACCGGGGAGCTGTTTTTT. Protein: CASSRDSLNTGELFF.

This clone showed up just a few times. CDR3 sequence reads: CASSPAVRFSGANVLTF. The CDR3 DNA reads TGTGCCAGCAGCCCCGCGGTCCGGTTCTCTGGGGCCAACGTCCTGACTTTC. The chain combines TRBV7-8 with TRBJ2-6, with D hard to call. The CDR3 extends over 17 amino acids. The germline V gene has CDR1 SGHVS and CDR2 FQNEAQ. Trimming pared 5 bases from V and 0 bases from J, leaving 14 bases between. Looking up the rest from reference TRBV7-8 and TRBJ2-6 gives the full variable domain: GAGVSQSPRYKVAKRGQDVALRCDPISGHVSLFWYQQALGQGPEFLTYFQNEAQLDKSGLPSDRFFAERPEGSVSTLKIQRTQQEDSAVYLCASSPAVRFSGANVLTFGAGSRLTVL.

The chain uses TRBV18 and TRBJ2-1; the match to TRBD2 covers 9 bases. J gave up 5 bases and V 1 base, and 0 bases lay outside the gene matches. CDR1 and CDR2 from the germline V gene are KGHSH and LQKENI. This CDR3 comprises 14 residues. The CDR3 reads CASSPLAGDNEQFF. The CDR3 coding sequence is TGTGCCAGCTCACCACTAGCGGGAGACAATGAGCAGTTCTTC.

The genes are TRBV18 and TRBJ1-1, with D possibly being TRBD1 (6 bases). The CDR3 runs 13 residues. Germline CDR1 KGHSH, CDR2 LQKENI. The germline V and J ends were trimmed by 3 bases and 7 bases, with 12 bases remaining between them. In DNA, the CDR3 is TGTGCCAGCTCACCGGACAGATCGCTTGAAGCTTTCTTT. It is translated as CASSPDRSLEAFF.

The chain employs TRBV5-1 and TRBJ1-1; weak D call: TRBD1 (6 bases). The ends were cut back, 0 bases at V and 6 bases at J, with 15 bases in the middle. The CDR3 is 15 residues long. Germline V CDR1 and CDR2: SGHRS, YFSETQ. In DNA, the CDR3 is TGCGCCAGCAGCTTGGAAGGGGGGGTTCGGTCTGAAGCTTTCTTT. As protein: CASSLEGGVRSEAFF.

The chain joins TRBV7-2 to TRBJ1-1, with a tentative D call TRBD1 (5 bases). Trimming left V 2 bases short and J 3 bases short, with 13 bases between. The CDR3 covers 15 residues. The germline CDR1 and CDR2 sequences are SGHTA and FQGNSA. CDR3 sequence: CASSLPGRGDTEAFF. In DNA, the CDR3 is TGTGCCAGCAGCTTACCAGGGCGGGGGGACACTGAAGCTTTCTTT.

This clone has more than one count but fewer than ten. The chain carries TRBV28 and TRBJ1-3, with D unresolved. CDR1 and CDR2 (germline): MDHEN, SYDVKM. This CDR3 has 13 amino acids. Trimming cost V 8 bases and J 4 bases, with 12 bases left between them. In DNA, the CDR3 is TGTGCCAGCCTTGAATACACAGGAAACACCATATATTTT. Protein product: CASLEYTGNTIYF.

J is TRBJ2-5 and V is TRBV14, with D possibly being TRBD2 (7 bases). The V gene's germline CDR1 is SGHDN and CDR2 FVKESK. Trimming pared 3 bases from V and 3 bases from J, leaving 20 bases between. CDR3 length: 17 amino acids. CDR3 DNA: TGTGCCAGCAGCCAGATAGGGGGGGACCGCGCTAAAGAGACCCAGTACTTC. Its translation: CASSQIGGDRAKETQYF.

This clone was counted only a few times. The V call is TRBV5-1, the J call TRBJ2-4, with TRBD2 matching 8 bases. The ends lost 2 bases at V and 3 bases at J; junction bases unmatched: 10. The germline V gene encodes CDR1 SGHRS and CDR2 YFSETQ. The CDR3 sequence is 17 residues long. The CDR3 DNA reads TGCGCCAGCAGCTTTTTCCATGGGCGGGAGGACAAAAACATTCAGTACTTC. Protein product: CASSFFHGREDKNIQYF.

The chain couples TRBV6-5 to TRBJ1-2; TRBD1 matches 10 bases. The CDR3 is 16 residues long. CDR1 is MNHEY and CDR2 is SVGAGI in the germline V gene. Trimming cost V 0 bases and J 4 bases; bases outside gene matches: 5. As DNA, the CDR3 is TGTGCCAGCAGTTACTCGAGGACAGGGGGAGGCTATGGCTACACCTTC. Its protein is CASSYSRTGGGYGYTF.

V gene TRBV11-3 combines with J gene TRBJ2-7; weak D call: TRBD2 (6 bases). CDR3 length equals 13 residues. Per the germline V gene, CDR1 is SGHNT and CDR2 is YENEEA. Trimming took 4 bases from V and 6 from J, leaving 13 bases between them. The CDR3 region is CASSSQTRLEQYF. CDR3 bases: TGTGCCAGCAGCTCCCAGACTAGACTCGAGCAGTACTTC.

The count of this clone is one. This chain connects TRBV7-3 to TRBJ1-3, with D hard to call. Trimming shortened V by 4 bases and J by 0 bases, and 16 bases separated the two germline ends. Germline V gene sequence: CDR1 SGHTA, CDR2 FQGTGA. The CDR3 is made up of 17 amino acids. As DNA, the CDR3 is TGTGCCAGCAGCTCCGGGATCAATCGGACCTCTGGAAACACCATATATTTT. Protein product: CASSSGINRTSGNTIYF.

The chain uses TRBV6-6 and TRBJ1-2, with 7 bases fitting TRBD1. V trimming: 6 bases; J trimming: 8 bases; junction bases outside the gene matches: 15. Per germline, CDR1 MNHNY and CDR2 SVGAGI (reference sequence). This CDR3 spans 15 amino acids. The CDR3 sequence is CASRPPAGQDGGYTF. CDR3 sequence (DNA): TGTGCCAGCAGGCCCCCCGCTGGACAGGATGGGGGCTACACCTTC.

V usage is TRBV28 and J usage is TRBJ1-5, with D perhaps TRBD1 (6 bases). The CDR3 is 17 residues long. Trimming took off 6 bases at V and 2 bases at J, with 20 bases between the two ends. Germline CDR1 is MDHEN and CDR2 is SYDVKM. The DNA of the CDR3 is TGTGCCAGCAGCCCCGGAGGGGGGGCGGTCGGCAATCAGCCCCAGCATTTT. Amino acid sequence: CASSPGGGAVGNQPQHF.

This clone was detected a few times. This chain uses TRBV11-2 with TRBJ1-4; 7 bases are shared with TRBD1. The V gene end was trimmed by 5 bases and the J gene end by 11 bases; junction bases not matched to a gene: 5. The length of the CDR3 is 12 residues. Per germline, CDR1 SGHAT and CDR2 FQNNGV. The CDR3 protein is CASSQTGYKLFF. The DNA for the CDR3 is TGTGCCAGCAGCCAGACAGGGTACAAACTGTTTTTT.

This chain joins TRBV7-9 and TRBJ2-5; TRBD2 might be the D (6 bases). V lost 3 bases and J 6 bases, leaving 14 bases between the germline ends. Germline lookup yields CDR1 SEHNR and CDR2 FQNEAQ (reference sequence). CDR3 length equals 14 residues. This CDR3 reads CASSFLGGKKTQYF. The CDR3 nucleotides read TGTGCCAGCAGCTTCCTGGGAGGCAAAAAGACCCAGTACTTC.

V is TRBV5-4 and J is TRBJ1-2; unclear D gene. This CDR3 contains 15 residues. The germline V gene has CDR1 SGHNT and CDR2 YYREEE (reference sequence). Deletions cut 4 bases from V and 4 bases from J, with 17 bases between. The CDR3 region has the DNA TGTGCCAGCAGCCTCCCGGCGGAAGGATCCTATGGCTACACCTTC. Translation gives CASSLPAEGSYGYTF.

As to this clone: This CDR3 is also generated by other DNA sequences in the sample. The gene calls are TRBV28 and TRBJ2-5; TRBD1 matches at 7 bases. Germline CDR1 is MDHEN and CDR2 is SYDVKM. V gave up 5 bases and J gave up 1 base; unmatched junction bases: 4. The CDR3 totals 14 residues. CDR3 in amino acids: CASSLGGRQETQYF. CDR3 DNA: TGTGCCAGCAGTCTAGGGGGCCGCCAAGAGACCCAGTACTTC.

J is TRBJ1-1 and V is TRBV11-2, with TRBD1 as a possible D gene (6 bases). This CDR3 has 16 residues. CDR1 SGHAT and CDR2 FQNNGV come from the germline V gene. The V gene lost 0 bases and the J gene lost 0 bases, with 11 bases spanning the gap. The chain's CDR3 is CASSLEKTGMNTEAFF. The CDR3 DNA follows: TGTGCCAGCAGCTTAGAGAAGACAGGCATGAACACTGAAGCTTTCTTT.

This clone was observed a few times. The chain has TRBV27 and TRBJ1-4; 11 bases line up with TRBD1. The CDR3 loop spans 18 amino acids. Germline CDR1 and CDR2: MNHEY and SMNVEV (reference sequence). Losses at the gene ends were 4 bases for V and 0 bases for J; bases not matched to a gene: 7. DNA of the CDR3: TGTGCCAGCAGTTCAGGGGGACAGGGGGGGGCAACTAATGAAAAACTGTTTTTT. This translates into CASSSGGQGGATNEKLFF.